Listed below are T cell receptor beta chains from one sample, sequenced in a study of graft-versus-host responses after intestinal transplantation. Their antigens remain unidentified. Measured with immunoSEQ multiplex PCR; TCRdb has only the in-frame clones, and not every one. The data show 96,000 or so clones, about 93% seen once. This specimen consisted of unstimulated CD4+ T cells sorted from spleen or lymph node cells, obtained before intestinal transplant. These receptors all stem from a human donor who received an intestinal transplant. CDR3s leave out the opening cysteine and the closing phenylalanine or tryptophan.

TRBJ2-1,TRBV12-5,ASALILPVTDSYNEQF
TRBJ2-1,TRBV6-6,ASSYYKSSYNEQF
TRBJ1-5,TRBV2,ASRGDGGGDQPQH
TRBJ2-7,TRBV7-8,ASSLAGPGSSYEQY
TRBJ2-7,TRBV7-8,ASSSDGTSGSPAYEQY
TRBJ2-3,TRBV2,ASRQGRDTQY
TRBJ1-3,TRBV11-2,ASSTGAGNTIY
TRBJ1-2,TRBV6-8,ASSYGGTVEGYT
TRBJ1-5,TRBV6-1,ASSERQGNQPQH
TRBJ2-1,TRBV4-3,ASSQEALAGGYNEQF
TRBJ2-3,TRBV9,ASSVGVDTQY
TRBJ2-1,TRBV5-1,ASSLSPLVMGSEQF
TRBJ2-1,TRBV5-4,ASSSGLVSSGNNEQF
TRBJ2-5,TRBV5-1,ASSLEGLAGGETQY
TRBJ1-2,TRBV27,ASSPNPDGRLTT
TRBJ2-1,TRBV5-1,ASSQDSSYNEQF
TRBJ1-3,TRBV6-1,ASSATGLGNTIY
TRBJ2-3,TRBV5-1,ASSLGGPDTQY
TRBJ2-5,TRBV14,ASSQGLPGETQY
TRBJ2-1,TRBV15,ATSRSRGLVRDEQF
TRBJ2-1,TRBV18,ASSPSQGRNYNEQF
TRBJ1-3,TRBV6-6,ASSYFAGGSGNTIY
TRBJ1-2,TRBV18,ASSPLSGQNYGYT
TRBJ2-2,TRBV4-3,ASSQELVYPGELF
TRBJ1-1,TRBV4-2,ASSQESGVSEASLSEAF
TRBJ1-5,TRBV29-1,SVVTGVNQPQH
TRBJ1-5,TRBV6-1,ASSEVMFQPQH
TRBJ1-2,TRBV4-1,ASSQKTENYGYT
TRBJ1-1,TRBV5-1,ASRGTENTEAF
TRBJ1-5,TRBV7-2,ASSLQGNQPQH
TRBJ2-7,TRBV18,ASSPPTAGYEQY
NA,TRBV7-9,ASSHSGRTSYEQY
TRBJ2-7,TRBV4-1,ASSQAPSGLSYEQY
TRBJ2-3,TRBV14,ASSQDRVTDTQY
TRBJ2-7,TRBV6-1,ASVPISGGFYEQY
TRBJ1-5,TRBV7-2,ASSGEALVYSNQPQH
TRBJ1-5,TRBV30,AYRQGGQPQH
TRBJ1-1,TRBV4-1,ASSQDRSGRPEAF
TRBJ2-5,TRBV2,ASRATSIAHWETQY
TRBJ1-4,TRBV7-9,ASSYGTSEKLF
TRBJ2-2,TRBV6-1,ASSQAGGASGELF
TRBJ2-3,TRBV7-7,ASSLSPSGIPDTQY